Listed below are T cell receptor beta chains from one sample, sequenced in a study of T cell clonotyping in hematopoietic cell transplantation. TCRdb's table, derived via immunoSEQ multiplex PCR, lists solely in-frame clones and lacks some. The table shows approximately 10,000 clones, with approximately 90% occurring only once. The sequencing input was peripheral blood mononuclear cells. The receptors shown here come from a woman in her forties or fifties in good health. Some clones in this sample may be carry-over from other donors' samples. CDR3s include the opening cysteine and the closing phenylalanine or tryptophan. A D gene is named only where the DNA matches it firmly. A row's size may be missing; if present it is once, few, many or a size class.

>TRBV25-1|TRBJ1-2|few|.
CASSGAGRYGYTF
TGTGCCAGCAGTGGTGCGGGACGCTATGGCTACACCTTC
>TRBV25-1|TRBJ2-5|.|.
CASSDPRTFQETQYF
TGTGCCAGCAGTGATCCCCGGACATTCCAAGAGACCCAGTACTTC
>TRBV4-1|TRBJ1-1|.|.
CASSQGRGVNTEAFF
TGCGCCAGCAGCCAAGGTAGAGGCGTGAACACTGAAGCTTTCTTT
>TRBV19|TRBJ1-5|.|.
CASTNLWGQPQHF
TGTGCCAGTACCAACCTATGGGGTCAGCCCCAGCATTTT
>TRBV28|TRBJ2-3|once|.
CATKLWQGNTDTQYF
TGTGCCACCAAACTGTGGCAGGGGAACACAGATACGCAGTATTTT
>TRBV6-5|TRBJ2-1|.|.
CASAGRSINEQFF
TGTGCCAGCGCAGGGCGGAGTATCAATGAGCAGTTCTTC
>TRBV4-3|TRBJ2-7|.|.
CASSQDTDLYEQYF
TGCGCCAGCAGCCAAGACACGGACCTCTACGAGCAGTACTTC
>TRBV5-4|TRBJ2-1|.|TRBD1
CASSLSGGLSYNEQFF
TGTGCCAGCAGCTTGTCAGGGGGCCTTTCCTACAATGAGCAGTTCTTC
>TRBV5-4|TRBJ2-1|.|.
CASSLGVNNEQFF
TGTGCCAGCAGCTTGGGTGTTAACAATGAGCAGTTCTTC
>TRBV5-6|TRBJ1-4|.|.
CASRSQGITNEKLFF
TGTGCCAGCAGATCGCAGGGGATTACTAATGAAAAACTGTTTTTT
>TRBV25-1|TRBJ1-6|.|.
CASSEYVAGSPLDSPLHF
TGTGCCAGCAGTGAATATGTCGCAGGGTCCCCTTTAGATTCACCCCTCCACTTT
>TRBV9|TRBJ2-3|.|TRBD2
CASSVHSGAGMYTQYF
TGTGCCAGCAGCGTCCATAGCGGGGCCGGTATGTATACGCAGTATTTT
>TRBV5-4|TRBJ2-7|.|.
CASSLAGVGEQYF
TGTGCCAGCAGCTTGGCCGGGGTAGGCGAGCAGTACTTC
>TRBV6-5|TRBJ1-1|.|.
CASSREFGVNTEAFF
TGTGCCAGCAGCCGCGAGTTCGGTGTGAACACTGAAGCTTTCTTT
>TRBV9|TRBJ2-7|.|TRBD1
CASSVDGTATYEQYF
TGTGCCAGCAGCGTAGATGGGACAGCGACCTACGAGCAGTACTTC
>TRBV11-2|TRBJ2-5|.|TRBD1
CASRRLRGRRDETQYF
TGTGCCAGCAGAAGACTCAGGGGGCGTAGGGATGAGACCCAGTACTTC
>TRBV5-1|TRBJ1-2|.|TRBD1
CASSVTGGHGYTF
TGCGCCAGCAGCGTCACAGGGGGCCATGGCTACACCTTC
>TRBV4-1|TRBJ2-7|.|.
CASSQGRGQSYEQYF
TGCGCCAGCAGCCAAGGGAGGGGTCAATCCTACGAGCAGTACTTC
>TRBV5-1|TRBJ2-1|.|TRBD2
CASSFERGLYNEQFF
TGCGCCAGCAGCTTCGAGCGGGGCCTCTACAATGAGCAGTTCTTC
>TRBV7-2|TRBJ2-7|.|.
CASSLDRGSYEQYF
TGTGCCAGCAGCTTAGATCGCGGCTCCTACGAGCAGTACTTC
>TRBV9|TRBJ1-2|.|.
CASSVRPLSEQGGGYGYTF
TGTGCCAGCAGCGTAAGGCCTTTATCAGAACAGGGAGGAGGCTATGGCTACACCTTC
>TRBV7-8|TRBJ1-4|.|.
CASSLGQKNSNEKLFF
TGTGCCAGCAGCTTAGGGCAGAAGAATAGTAATGAAAAGCTGTTTTTT
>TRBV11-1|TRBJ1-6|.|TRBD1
CASSSGQGHHSPLHF
TGTGCCAGCAGCTCGGGACAGGGGCATCATTCACCCCTCCACTTT
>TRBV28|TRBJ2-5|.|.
CASSWALGGETQYF
TGTGCCAGCAGTTGGGCCCTAGGGGGGGAGACCCAGTACTTC
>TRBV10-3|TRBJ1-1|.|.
CAITGELDLTEAFF
TGTGCCATCACCGGAGAGCTTGACCTCACTGAAGCTTTCTTT
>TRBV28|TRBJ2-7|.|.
CASSFPIGPSYEQYF
TGTGCCAGCAGTTTCCCGATTGGGCCCTCCTACGAGCAGTACTTC
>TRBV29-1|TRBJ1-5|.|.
CSVAGVNQPQHF
TGCAGCGTTGCAGGGGTCAATCAGCCCCAGCATTTT
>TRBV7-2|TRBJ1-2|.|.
CASSATQVYNGYTF
TGTGCCAGCAGCGCAACACAGGTTTATAATGGCTACACCTTC
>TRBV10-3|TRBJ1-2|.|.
CAISESGGAGYTF
TGTGCCATCAGTGAGTCCGGAGGGGCCGGCTACACCTTC
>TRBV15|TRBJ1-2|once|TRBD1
CATSRDPSGQGHGYTF
TGTGCCACCAGCAGAGACCCTTCAGGACAGGGCCATGGCTACACCTTC
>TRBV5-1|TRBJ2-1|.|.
CASSSHRGGNEQFF
TGCGCCAGCAGCTCCCACAGGGGAGGGAATGAGCAGTTCTTC
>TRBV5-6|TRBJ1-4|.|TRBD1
CASSFGTGGYEKLFF
TGTGCCAGCAGCTTCGGGACAGGGGGTTATGAAAAACTGTTTTTT
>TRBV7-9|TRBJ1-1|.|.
CASSSQASSNTEAFF
TGTGCCAGCAGCTCCCAGGCATCCTCCAACACTGAAGCTTTCTTT
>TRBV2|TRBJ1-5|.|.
CASSERGSNQPQHF
TGTGCCAGCAGTGAAAGGGGAAGCAATCAGCCCCAGCATTTT
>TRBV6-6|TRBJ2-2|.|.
CASTLESGELFF
TGTGCCAGCACTCTAGAGTCCGGGGAGCTGTTTTTT
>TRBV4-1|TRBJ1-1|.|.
CASSPGRVNTEAFF
TGCGCCAGCAGCCCCGGACGGGTGAACACTGAAGCTTTCTTT